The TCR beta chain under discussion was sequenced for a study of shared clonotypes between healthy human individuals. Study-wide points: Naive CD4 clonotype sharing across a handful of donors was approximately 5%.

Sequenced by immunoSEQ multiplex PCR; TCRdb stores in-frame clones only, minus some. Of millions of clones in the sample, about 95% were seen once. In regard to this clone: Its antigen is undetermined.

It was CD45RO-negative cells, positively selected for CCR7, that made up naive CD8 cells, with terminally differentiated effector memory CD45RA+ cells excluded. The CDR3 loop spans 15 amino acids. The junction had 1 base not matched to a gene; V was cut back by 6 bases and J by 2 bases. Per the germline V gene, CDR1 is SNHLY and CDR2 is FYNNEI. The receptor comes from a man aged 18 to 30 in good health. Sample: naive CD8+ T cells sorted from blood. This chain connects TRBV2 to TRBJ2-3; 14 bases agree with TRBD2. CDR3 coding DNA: TGTGCCAGCAGGGGACTAGCGGGGGACACAGATACGCAGTATTTT. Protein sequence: CASRGLAGDTDTQYF.